This TCR beta chain is from a study of T cell responses to AZD1222 COVID-19 vaccine. Germline CDR1 and CDR2: SGHRS and YFSETQ. The V end was cut by 4 bases, the J end by 0 bases, with 14 bases between. This CDR3 contains 16 residues. Using immunoSEQ multiplex PCR, the repertoire was profiled, and TCRdb retains in-frame clones only, with some absent. The data show 140,000 to 150,000 clones, with 90% to 95% seen just once and around 10% held by the top ten. This specimen consisted of peripheral blood, obtained after recovery from COVID-19. This receptor was obtained from an adult who had recovered from COVID-19. The rearrangement links TRBV5-1 to TRBJ2-1; a weak D match, TRBD2 (6 bases). In DNA, the CDR3 is TGCGCCAGCAGCGGCGGGACTTCCCGCTCCTACAATGAGCAGTTCTTC. Its translation: CASSGGTSRSYNEQFF.